A single sample gave rise to the 18 T cell receptor beta chains below, sequenced in a study of shared clonotypes between healthy human individuals (dated by TCRdb to between 2020 and 2021). Libraries were constructed by the immunoSEQ multiplex PCR assay. As stored in TCRdb, this immuneACCESS dataset retains in-frame rearrangements with V and J assigned. A fraction of the clones does not appear; measured against another copy, unresolved V genes explain less than half of the discrepancy, and the remainder lacks a known reason. This sample has 1,500,000 or so clones in its table, and 95% to 97% of those were observed once. The ten top clones hold roughly 1.2% of the sample. Source material: naive CD4+ T cells sorted from blood. In the paper's terms, the cell subset or site label means: CD45RA+ positively selected. The receptors originated from a man aged 30 to 45 in good health.

V usage is TRBV21-1 and J usage is TRBJ2-7. TRBV21-1 is a pseudogene. This CDR3 is built from 16 residues. In nucleotides, the CDR3 is TGTGCCAGCAGCAAAGAATCCGCAGGGGGGGTTTTGGAGCAGTACTTC. It translates to CASSKESAGGVLEQYF.

The chain couples TRBV7-2 to TRBJ2-1, with TRBD2 matching over 10 bases. The ends lost 1 base at V and 4 bases at J; junction bases unmatched: 13. CDR3 size: 19 residues. Germline CDR1 SGHTA, CDR2 FQGNSA. CDR3 residues: CASSLVGTSADKGYNEQFF. Here the CDR3 DNA reads TGTGCCAGCAGCTTAGTAGGGACTAGCGCCGATAAAGGGTACAATGAGCAGTTCTTC.

This chain joins TRBV19 and TRBJ1-2; 9 positions match TRBD1. V shed 0 bases and J 7 bases; nucleotides not matched to a gene: 3. From germline, CDR1 is LNHDA and CDR2 SQIVND (reference sequence). The CDR3 is made up of 14 amino acids. Here the CDR3 reads CASSIENRGLGYTF. The CDR3 coding sequence is TGTGCCAGTAGTATAGAAAACAGGGGGCTTGGCTACACCTTC.

The chain uses TRBV29-1 and TRBJ2-7; D might be TRBD1 (5 bases). V shed 4 bases and J shed 6 bases, with 25 bases lying between them. CDR1 and CDR2 from the germline V gene are SQVTM and ANQGSEA. The CDR3 is 16 amino acids. CDR3 DNA: TGCAGCGTTGCCGATGGAAGGGGTCTCCTAGTCAGCGAGCAGTACTTC. Translating gives CSVADGRGLLVSEQYF.

This chain joins TRBV7-2 and TRBJ2-1, with D unresolved. The CDR3 loop spans 11 amino acids. Trimming took off 3 bases at V and 10 bases at J, with 7 bases between the two ends. CDR1 is SGHTA and CDR2 is FQGNSA in the germline V gene. Written as DNA, the CDR3 is TGTGCCAGCAGCTTCCTGAGGGAGCAGTTCTTC. It encodes CASSFLREQFF. Filled out from reference TRBV7-2 and TRBJ2-1, the complete variable domain reads GAGVSQSPSNKVTEKGKDVELRCDPISGHTALYWYRQSLGQGLEFLIYFQGNSAPDKSGLPSDRFSAERTGGSVSTLTIQRTQQEDSAVYLCASSFLREQFFGPGTRLTVL.

The rearrangement links TRBV5-5 to TRBJ2-5; 9 nucleotides agree with TRBD1. Germline values: CDR1 SGHKS, CDR2 YYEKEE (reference sequence). The CDR3 is 14 residues long. The trim removed 4 bases at V and 5 bases at J, leaving 6 bases unmatched. This CDR3 is CASSGTGQGETQYF. In DNA, the CDR3 is TGTGCCAGCAGCGGGACAGGACAGGGGGAGACCCAGTACTTC.

This rearrangement joins TRBV4-2 to TRBJ2-7; TRBD2 agrees at 7 bases. Unmatched junction bases numbered 7, after V lost 0 bases and J lost 2 bases. From germline, CDR1 is LGHNA and CDR2 YNFKEQ. The length of the CDR3 is 16 residues. CDR3 sequence (DNA): TGTGCCAGCAGCCAAGAGAAACGGGGGGTCGCCTACGAGCAGTACTTC. The encoded protein is CASSQEKRGVAYEQYF.

This chain uses TRBV11-2 with TRBJ1-1, with a tentative D call TRBD1 (6 bases). This CDR3 contains 15 residues. The germline CDR1 and CDR2 sequences are SGHAT and FQNNGV. The V and J ends lost 4 bases and 8 bases respectively, with 20 bases between them. The CDR3 DNA is TGTGCCAGCAGCTCAGGACAGCTTAGAGGTACGGAAGCTTTCTTT. The encoded protein is CASSSGQLRGTEAFF.

This clone was observed once. The V and J genes are TRBV6-1 and TRBJ2-2, with a weak D call TRBD1 (5 bases). V was trimmed by 2 bases and J by 4 bases, leaving 8 bases between them. The CDR3 spans 14 residues. Per the germline V gene, CDR1 is MNHNS and CDR2 is SASEGT. Here the CDR3 reads CASSEQGTTGELFF. DNA for the CDR3: TGTGCCAGCAGTGAACAGGGTACCACCGGGGAGCTGTTTTTT.

The gene calls are TRBV9 and TRBJ2-1; D might be TRBD2 (5 bases). The V gene lost 0 bases and the J gene lost 6 bases, with 19 bases spanning the gap. The V gene's germline CDR1 is SGDLS and CDR2 YYNGEE. This CDR3 contains 17 residues. The CDR3 sequence: CASSVDGSEGVVNEQFF. The CDR3 bases are TGTGCCAGCAGCGTAGATGGTAGTGAGGGAGTGGTCAATGAGCAGTTCTTC.

V is TRBV7-2 and J is TRBJ2-7; the D is unclear. The CDR3 is 14 amino acids. Germline V gene data show CDR1 as SGHTA and CDR2 as FQGNSA. V lost 8 bases and J lost 0, with 14 bases in between. CDR3 residues: CASHAGYTSYEQYF. The CDR3 DNA sequence: TGTGCCAGCCACGCAGGATACACCTCCTACGAGCAGTACTTC. Variable domain in full (rest from reference TRBV7-2 and TRBJ2-7): GAGVSQSPSNKVTEKGKDVELRCDPISGHTALYWYRQSLGQGLEFLIYFQGNSAPDKSGLPSDRFSAERTGGSVSTLTIQRTQQEDSAVYLCASHAGYTSYEQYFGPGTRLTVT.

The rearrangement links TRBV15 to TRBJ2-1, with 9 bases that match TRBD2. This CDR3 spans 16 amino acids. Trimming removed 1 base from V and 5 bases from J; junction bases left unmatched: 6. The germline V gene has CDR1 LNHNV and CDR2 YYDKDF (reference sequence). CDR3 coding DNA: TGTGCCACCAGCAGAGGGTCTAGCGGGGCTAACAATGAGCAGTTCTTC. Protein sequence: CATSRGSSGANNEQFF.

The rearrangement joins TRBV9 to TRBJ2-5; D may match TRBD1 or TRBD2 (6 bases each). CDR3 length: 16 residues. The germline CDR1 and CDR2 sequences are SGDLS and YYNGEE. V lost 0 bases and J lost 1, with 13 bases in between. The CDR3 DNA reads TGTGCCAGCAGCGTAGGTGCGGGACAAGTCCAAGAGACCCAGTACTTC. This codes for CASSVGAGQVQETQYF.

The chain couples TRBV6-1 to TRBJ1-1; D is undetermined. CDR1 is MNHNS and CDR2 is SASEGT in the germline V gene. Between the trimmed V and J ends, which lost 2 bases and 11 bases, there was a span of 9 bases. This CDR3 is built from 11 residues. The CDR3 nucleotides read TGTGCCAGCAGTGAATTCGGAGGTGCTTTCTTT. Translation: CASSEFGGAFF.

V and J are TRBV7-2 and TRBJ2-1, with TRBD2 matching 8 bases. Germline CDR1 is SGHTA and CDR2 is FQGNSA. V dropped 6 bases and J dropped 10; count of bases not matched to a gene: 14. CDR3 length equals 15 residues. The CDR3 nucleotides are TGTGCCAGCAGACGCGACGTCGGGAGGGCTCGGGAGCAGTTCTTC. It translates to CASRRDVGRAREQFF. Filled out from reference TRBV7-2 and TRBJ2-1, the complete variable domain reads GAGVSQSPSNKVTEKGKDVELRCDPISGHTALYWYRQSLGQGLEFLIYFQGNSAPDKSGLPSDRFSAERTGGSVSTLTIQRTQQEDSAVYLCASRRDVGRAREQFFGPGTRLTVL.

This chain connects TRBV6-6 to TRBJ1-1; D might be TRBD1 (6 bases). The CDR3 spans 13 residues. V dropped 8 bases and J dropped 2 bases, with 12 bases sitting between them. CDR1 and CDR2 (germline): MNHNY, SVGAGI (reference sequence). The CDR3 nucleotides read TGTGCCAGCCTGACCGGGACAAACACTGAAGCTTTCTTT. This gives the protein CASLTGTNTEAFF.

The chain couples TRBV7-8 to TRBJ2-2; TRBD2 matches at 8 bases. The CDR3 is made up of 15 amino acids. Trimming took 7 bases from V and 2 from J; bases not matched to a gene: 6. Germline V gene lookup returns CDR1 SGHVS and CDR2 FQNEAQ. The CDR3 here is CASTAGGFNTGELFF. The CDR3 DNA reads TGTGCCAGCACCGCGGGAGGCTTTAACACCGGGGAGCTGTTTTTT.

The rearrangement joins TRBV7-8 to TRBJ2-7; TRBD2 might be the D (5 bases). The germline CDR1 and CDR2 sequences are SGHVS and FQNEAQ. There are 14 residues in the CDR3. Trimming left V 5 bases short and J 4 bases short, with 15 bases between. CDR3 bases: TGTGCCAGCAGCCGAGGCGGGCGCCTATACGAGCAGTACTTC. Encoded protein: CASSRGGRLYEQYF.